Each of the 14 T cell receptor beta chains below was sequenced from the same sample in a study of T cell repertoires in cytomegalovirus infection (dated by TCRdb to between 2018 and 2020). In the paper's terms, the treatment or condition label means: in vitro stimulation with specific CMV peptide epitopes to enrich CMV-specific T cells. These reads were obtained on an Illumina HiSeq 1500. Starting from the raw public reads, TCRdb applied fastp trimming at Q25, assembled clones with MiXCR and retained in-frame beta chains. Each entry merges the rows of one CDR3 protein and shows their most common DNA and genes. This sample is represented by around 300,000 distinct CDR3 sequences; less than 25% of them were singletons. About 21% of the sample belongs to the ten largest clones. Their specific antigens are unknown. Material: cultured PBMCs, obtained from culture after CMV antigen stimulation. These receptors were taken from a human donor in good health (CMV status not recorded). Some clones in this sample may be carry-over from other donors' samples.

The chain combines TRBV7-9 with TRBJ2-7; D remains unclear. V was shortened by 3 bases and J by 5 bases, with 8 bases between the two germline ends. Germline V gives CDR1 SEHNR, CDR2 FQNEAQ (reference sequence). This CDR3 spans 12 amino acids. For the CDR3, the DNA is TGTGCCAGCAGCTTGCAGTCTCACGAGCAGTACGTC. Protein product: CASSLQSHEQYV.

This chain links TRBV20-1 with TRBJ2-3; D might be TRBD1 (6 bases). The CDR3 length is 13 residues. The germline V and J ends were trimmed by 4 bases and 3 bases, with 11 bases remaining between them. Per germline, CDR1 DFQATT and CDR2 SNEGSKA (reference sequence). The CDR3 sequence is CSATGVRTDTQYF. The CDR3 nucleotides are TGCAGTGCTACAGGGGTGAGGACAGATACGCAGTATTTT.

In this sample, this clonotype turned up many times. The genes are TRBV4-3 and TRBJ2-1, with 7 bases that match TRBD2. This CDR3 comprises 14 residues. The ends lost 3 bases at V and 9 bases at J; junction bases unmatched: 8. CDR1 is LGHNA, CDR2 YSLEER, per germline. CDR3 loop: CASSHGTGGSEQFF. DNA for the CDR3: TGCGCCAGCAGCCACGGCACCGGCGGGAGTGAGCAGTTCTTC.

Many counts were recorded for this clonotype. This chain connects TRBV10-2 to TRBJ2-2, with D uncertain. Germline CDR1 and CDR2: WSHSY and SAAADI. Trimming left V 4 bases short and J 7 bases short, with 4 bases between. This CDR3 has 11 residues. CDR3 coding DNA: TGCGCCAGCAGTGTAGTCGGGGAGCTGTTTTTT. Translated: CASSVVGELFF.

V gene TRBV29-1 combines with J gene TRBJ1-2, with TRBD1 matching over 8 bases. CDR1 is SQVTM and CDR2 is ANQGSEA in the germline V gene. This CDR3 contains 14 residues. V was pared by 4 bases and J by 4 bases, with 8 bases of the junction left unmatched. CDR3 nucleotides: TGCAGCGTTGGACAGGGGCGTCTCCTCTATGGCTACACCTTC. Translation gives CSVGQGRLLYGYTF.

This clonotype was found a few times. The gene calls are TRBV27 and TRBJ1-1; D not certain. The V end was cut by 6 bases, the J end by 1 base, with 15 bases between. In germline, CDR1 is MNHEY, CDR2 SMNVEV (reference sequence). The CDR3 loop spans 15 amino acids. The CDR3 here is CASSQGRVSNTEAFF. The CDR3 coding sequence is TGTGCCAGCAGCCAAGGGCGGGTTTCGAACACTGAAGCTTTCTTT.

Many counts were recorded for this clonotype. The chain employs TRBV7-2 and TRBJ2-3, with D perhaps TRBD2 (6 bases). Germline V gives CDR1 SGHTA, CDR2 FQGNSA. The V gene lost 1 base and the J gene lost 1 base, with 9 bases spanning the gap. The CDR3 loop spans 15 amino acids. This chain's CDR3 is CASSLEASGTDTQYF. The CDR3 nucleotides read TGTGCCAGCAGCTTAGAGGCTAGCGGCACAGATACGCAGTATTTT.

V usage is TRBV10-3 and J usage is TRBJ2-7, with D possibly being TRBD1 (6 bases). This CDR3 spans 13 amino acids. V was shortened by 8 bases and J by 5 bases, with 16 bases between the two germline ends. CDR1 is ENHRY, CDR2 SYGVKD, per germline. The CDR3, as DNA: TGTGCCATCGGGAAGAACCGGGACAACGAGCAGTACGTC. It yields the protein CAIGKNRDNEQYV.

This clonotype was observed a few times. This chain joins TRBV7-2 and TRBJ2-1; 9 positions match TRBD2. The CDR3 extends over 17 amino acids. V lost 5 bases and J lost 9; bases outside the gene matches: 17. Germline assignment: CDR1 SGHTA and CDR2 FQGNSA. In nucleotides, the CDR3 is TGTGCCAGCAGCCCTTACCCCCGTAGCGGGAGTTCGGGTGAGCAGTTCTTC. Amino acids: CASSPYPRSGSSGEQFF.

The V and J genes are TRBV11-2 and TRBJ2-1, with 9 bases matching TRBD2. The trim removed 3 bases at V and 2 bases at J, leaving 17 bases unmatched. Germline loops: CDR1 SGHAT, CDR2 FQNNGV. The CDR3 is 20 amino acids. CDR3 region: CASSFFLAGARSGPYNEQFF. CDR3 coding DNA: TGTGCCAGCAGCTTCTTTTTAGCGGGAGCCCGGAGTGGGCCCTACAATGAGCAGTTCTTC.

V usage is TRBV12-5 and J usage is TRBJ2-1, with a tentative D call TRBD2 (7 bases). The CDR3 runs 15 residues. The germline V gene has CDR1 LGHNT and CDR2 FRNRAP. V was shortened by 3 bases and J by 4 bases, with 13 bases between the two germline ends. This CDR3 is CASGFWGRGYNEQFF. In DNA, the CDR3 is TGTGCTAGTGGTTTTTGGGGGAGGGGGTACAATGAGCAGTTCTTC. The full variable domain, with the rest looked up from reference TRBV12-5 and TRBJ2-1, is DARVTQTPRHKVTEMGQEVTMRCQPILGHNTVFWYRQTMMQGLELLAYFRNRAPLDDSGMPKDRFSAEMPDATLATLKIQPSEPRDSAVYFCASGFWGRGYNEQFFGPGTRLTVL.

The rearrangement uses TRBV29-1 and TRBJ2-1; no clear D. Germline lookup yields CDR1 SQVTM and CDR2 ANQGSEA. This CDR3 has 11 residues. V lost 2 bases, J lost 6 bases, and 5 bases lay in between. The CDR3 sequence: CSVEQSNEQFF. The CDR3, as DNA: TGCAGCGTTGAACAGTCCAATGAGCAGTTCTTC.

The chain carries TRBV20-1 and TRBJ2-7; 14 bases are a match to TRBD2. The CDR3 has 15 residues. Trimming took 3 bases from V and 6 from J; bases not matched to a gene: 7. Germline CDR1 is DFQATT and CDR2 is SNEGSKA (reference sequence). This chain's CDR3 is CSARGTSGSGSEQYF. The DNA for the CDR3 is TGCAGTGCTAGGGGGACTAGCGGGAGTGGGTCCGAGCAGTACTTC.

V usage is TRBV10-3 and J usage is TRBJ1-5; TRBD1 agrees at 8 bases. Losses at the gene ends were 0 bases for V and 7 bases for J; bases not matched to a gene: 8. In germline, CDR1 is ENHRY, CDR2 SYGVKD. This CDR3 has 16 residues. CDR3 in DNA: TGTGCCATCAGTGAGTCTCAGGACAGGGCTGGGCAGCCCCAGCATTTT. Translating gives CAISESQDRAGQPQHF.